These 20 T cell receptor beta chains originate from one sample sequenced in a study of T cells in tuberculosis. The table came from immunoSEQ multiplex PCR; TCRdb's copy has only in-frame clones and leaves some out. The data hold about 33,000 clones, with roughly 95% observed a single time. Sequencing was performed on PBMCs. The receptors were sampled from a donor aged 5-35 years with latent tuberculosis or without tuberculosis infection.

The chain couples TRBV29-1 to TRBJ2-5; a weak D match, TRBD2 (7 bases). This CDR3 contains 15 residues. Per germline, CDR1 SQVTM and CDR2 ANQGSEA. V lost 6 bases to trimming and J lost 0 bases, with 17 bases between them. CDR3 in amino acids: CSVEGRGGHQETQYF. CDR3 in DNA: TGCAGCGTCGAGGGCCGCGGGGGCCACCAAGAGACCCAGTACTTC.

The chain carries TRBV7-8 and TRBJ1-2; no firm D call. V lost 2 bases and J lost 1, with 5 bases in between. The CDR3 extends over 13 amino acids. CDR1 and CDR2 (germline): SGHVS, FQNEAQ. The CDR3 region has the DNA TGTGCCAGCAGCTTATACAGTAACTATGGCTACACCTTC. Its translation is CASSLYSNYGYTF.

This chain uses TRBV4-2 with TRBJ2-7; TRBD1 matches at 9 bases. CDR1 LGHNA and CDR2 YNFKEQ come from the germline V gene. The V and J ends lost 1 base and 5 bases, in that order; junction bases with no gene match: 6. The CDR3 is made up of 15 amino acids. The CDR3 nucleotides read TGTGCCAGCAGCCAAGGGACAGGGGTGGACAACGAGCAGTACTTC. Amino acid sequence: CASSQGTGVDNEQYF.

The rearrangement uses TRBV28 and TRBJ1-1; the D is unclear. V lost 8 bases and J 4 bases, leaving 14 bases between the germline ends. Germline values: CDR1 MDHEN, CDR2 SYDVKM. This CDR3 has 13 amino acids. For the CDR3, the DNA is TGTGCCAGCGGCCCAGGAAGGCTCACTGAAGCTTTCTTT. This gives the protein CASGPGRLTEAFF.

The CDR3 DNA sequence: TGTGCCAGTAGTACAACCACTAGCGTCTCCTACGAGCAGTACTTC. It translates to CASSTTTSVSYEQYF. This chain links TRBV19 with TRBJ2-7; 7 bases match TRBD2. Germline V CDR1 and CDR2: LNHDA, SQIVND (reference sequence). Germline trimming cut 4 bases from V and 0 bases from J; bases unmatched to any gene: 6. This CDR3 contains 15 residues.

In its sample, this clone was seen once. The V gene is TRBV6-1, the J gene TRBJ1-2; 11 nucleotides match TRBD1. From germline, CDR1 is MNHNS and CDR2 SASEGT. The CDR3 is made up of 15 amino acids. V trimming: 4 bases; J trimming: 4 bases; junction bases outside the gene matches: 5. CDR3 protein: CASSVSGTGGYGYTF. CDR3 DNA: TGTGCCAGCAGTGTCTCCGGGACAGGGGGCTATGGCTACACCTTC.

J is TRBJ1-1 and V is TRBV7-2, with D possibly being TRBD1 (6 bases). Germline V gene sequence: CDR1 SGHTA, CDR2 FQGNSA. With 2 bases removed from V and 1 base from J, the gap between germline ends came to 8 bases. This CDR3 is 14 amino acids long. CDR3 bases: TGTGCCAGCAGCTTAACAGGGACGAACACTGAAGCTTTCTTT. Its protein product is CASSLTGTNTEAFF.

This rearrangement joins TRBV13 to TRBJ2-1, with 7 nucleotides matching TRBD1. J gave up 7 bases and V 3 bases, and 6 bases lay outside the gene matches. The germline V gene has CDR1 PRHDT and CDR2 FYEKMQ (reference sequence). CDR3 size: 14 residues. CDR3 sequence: CASSFDRAVNEQFF. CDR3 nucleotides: TGTGCCAGCAGCTTTGACAGGGCCGTAAATGAGCAGTTCTTC.

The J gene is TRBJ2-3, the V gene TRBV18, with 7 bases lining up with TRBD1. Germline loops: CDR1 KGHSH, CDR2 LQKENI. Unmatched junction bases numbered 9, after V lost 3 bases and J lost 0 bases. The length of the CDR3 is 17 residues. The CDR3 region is CASSPVVRGSSTDTQYF. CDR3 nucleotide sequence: TGTGCCAGCTCACCGGTTGTCAGGGGGTCGAGCACAGATACGCAGTATTTT.

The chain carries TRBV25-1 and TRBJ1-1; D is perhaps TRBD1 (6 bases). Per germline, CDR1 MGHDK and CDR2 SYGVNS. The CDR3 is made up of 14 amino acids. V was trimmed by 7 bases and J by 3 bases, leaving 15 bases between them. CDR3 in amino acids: CASIPLGADTEAFF. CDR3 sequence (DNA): TGTGCCAGCATTCCCCTGGGGGCAGACACTGAAGCTTTCTTT.

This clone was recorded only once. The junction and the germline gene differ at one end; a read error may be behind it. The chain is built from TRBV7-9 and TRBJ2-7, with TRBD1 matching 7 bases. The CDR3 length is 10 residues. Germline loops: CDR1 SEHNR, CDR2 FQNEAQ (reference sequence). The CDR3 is CASSLMGQRF. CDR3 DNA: TGTGCCAGCAGCCTCATGGGACAGCGATTC.

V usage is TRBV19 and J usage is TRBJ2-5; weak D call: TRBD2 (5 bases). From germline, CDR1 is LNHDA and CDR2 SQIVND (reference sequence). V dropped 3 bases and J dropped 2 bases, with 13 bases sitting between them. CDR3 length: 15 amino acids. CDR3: CASSIDFGSQETQYF. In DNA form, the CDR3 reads TGTGCCAGTAGTATCGACTTTGGGAGTCAAGAGACCCAGTACTTC. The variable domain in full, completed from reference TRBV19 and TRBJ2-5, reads DGGITQSPKYLFRKEGQNVTLSCEQNLNHDAMYWYRQDPGQGLRLIYYSQIVNDFQKGDIAEGYSVSREKKESFPLTVTSAQKNPTAFYLCASSIDFGSQETQYFGPGTRLLVL.

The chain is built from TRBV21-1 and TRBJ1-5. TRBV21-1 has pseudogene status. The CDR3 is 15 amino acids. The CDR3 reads CASSPPRSGNQPQHF. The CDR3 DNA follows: TGTGCCAGCAGCCCCCCTCGCAGCGGCAATCAGCCCCAGCATTTT.

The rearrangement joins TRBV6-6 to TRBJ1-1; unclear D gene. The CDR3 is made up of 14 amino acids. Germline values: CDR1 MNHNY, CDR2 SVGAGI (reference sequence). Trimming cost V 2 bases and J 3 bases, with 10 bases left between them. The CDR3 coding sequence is TGTGCCAGCAGTTACCCTGACGGGGACACTGAAGCTTTCTTT. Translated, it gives CASSYPDGDTEAFF.

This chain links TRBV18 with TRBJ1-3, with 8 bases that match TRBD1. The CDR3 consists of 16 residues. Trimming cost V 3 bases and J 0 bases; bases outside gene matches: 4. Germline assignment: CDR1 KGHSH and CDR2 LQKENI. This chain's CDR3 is CASSPDRENSGNTIYF. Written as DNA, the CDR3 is TGTGCCAGCTCACCGGACAGGGAGAACTCTGGAAACACCATATATTTT.

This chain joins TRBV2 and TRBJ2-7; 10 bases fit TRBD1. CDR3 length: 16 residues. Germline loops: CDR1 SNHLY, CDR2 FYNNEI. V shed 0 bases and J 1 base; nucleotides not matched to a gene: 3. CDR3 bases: TGTGCCAGCAGTGAAGCCGGACAGGGGGGGTCCTACGAGCAGTACTTC. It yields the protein CASSEAGQGGSYEQYF.

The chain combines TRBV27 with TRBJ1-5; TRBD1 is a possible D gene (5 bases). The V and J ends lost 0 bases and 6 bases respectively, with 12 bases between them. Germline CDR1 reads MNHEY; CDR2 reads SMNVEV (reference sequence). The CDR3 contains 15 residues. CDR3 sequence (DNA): TGTGCCAGCAGTTTATCCCCGGGGGGGGGTCAGCCCCAGCATTTT. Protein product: CASSLSPGGGQPQHF.

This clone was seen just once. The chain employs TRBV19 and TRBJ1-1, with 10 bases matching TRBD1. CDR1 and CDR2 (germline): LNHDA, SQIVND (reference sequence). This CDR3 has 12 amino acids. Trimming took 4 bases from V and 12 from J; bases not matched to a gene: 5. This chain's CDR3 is CASSTPGQGSFF. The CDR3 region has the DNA TGTGCCAGTAGTACCCCGGGACAGGGGTCTTTCTTT.

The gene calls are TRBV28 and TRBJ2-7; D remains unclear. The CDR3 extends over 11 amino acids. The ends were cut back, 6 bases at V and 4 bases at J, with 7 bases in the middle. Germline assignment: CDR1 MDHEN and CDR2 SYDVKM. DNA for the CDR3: TGTGCCAGCAGCCCCCGTTACGAGCAGTACTTC. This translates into CASSPRYEQYF. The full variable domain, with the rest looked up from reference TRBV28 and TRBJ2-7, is DVKVTQSSRYLVKRTGEKVFLECVQDMDHENMFWYRQDPGLGLRLIYFSYDVKMKEKGDIPEGYSVSREKKERFSLILESASTNQTSMYLCASSPRYEQYFGPGTRLTVT.

The CDR3 sequence: CASSEVGRVGQPQHF. CDR3 in DNA: TGTGCCAGCAGTGAAGTCGGGCGGGTCGGTCAGCCCCAGCATTTT. V and J are TRBV2 and TRBJ1-5, with unresolved D. The CDR3 contains 15 residues. The germline V and J ends were trimmed by 1 base and 6 bases, with 13 bases remaining between them. CDR1 and CDR2 from the germline V gene are SNHLY and FYNNEI.